The TCR beta chain described here comes from a study of T cell changes during pregnancy in multiple sclerosis. TCRdb's copy holds only in-frame clones and misses some; the assay was immunoSEQ multiplex PCR. The repertoire holds fewer than 85,000 clones, with around 91% as singletons. This clone was observed a handful of times. This sample comprised peripheral blood, obtained before pregnancy. The TCR sequence derives from a female donor with multiple sclerosis, enrolled in a pregnancy study.

The CDR3 is CASSQDWSTRGTEAFF. For the CDR3, the DNA is TGTGCCAGCAGCCAAGATTGGTCAACTCGGGGAACTGAAGCTTTCTTT. This rearrangement joins TRBV4-2 to TRBJ1-1; D is unclear. This CDR3 comprises 16 residues. V gave up 0 bases and J gave up 5 bases, with 16 bases separating them. Per the germline V gene, CDR1 is LGHNA and CDR2 is YNFKEQ.